Presented here are 20 T cell receptor beta chains from one specimen sequenced in a study of shared clonotypes between healthy human individuals. Sequencing was performed with immunoSEQ multiplex PCR; in TCRdb, only in-frame clones are kept and a portion is missing. The sample has some 2.3 million clones, more than 85% seen once. Specimen: naive CD4+ T cells from PBMCs. Subset meaning: CD45RA+ positively selected. These receptors came from a man younger than 35 in good health. Some clones in this sample may be carry-over from other donors' samples.

With regard to this clone: Other DNA sequences in this specimen translate into the identical CDR3. The chain links TRBV5-1 to TRBJ1-5, with unresolved D. The V and J ends lost 5 bases and 3 bases respectively, with 9 bases between them. Looked up from germline, CDR1 is SGHRS and CDR2 is YFSETQ. The CDR3 has 13 amino acids. The CDR3 reads CASRADPNQPQHF. Here the CDR3 DNA reads TGCGCCAGCAGGGCAGACCCCAATCAGCCCCAGCATTTT.

V is TRBV29-1 and J is TRBJ2-5; tentative D call: TRBD2 (5 bases). Per the germline V gene, CDR1 is SQVTM and CDR2 is ANQGSEA. V lost 4 bases to trimming and J lost 3 bases, with 9 bases between them. This CDR3 is built from 12 residues. The CDR3 reads CSVGPAEETQYF. CDR3 DNA sequence: TGCAGCGTTGGGCCAGCGGAAGAGACCCAGTACTTC.

Turning to this clone: The identical CDR3 is also encoded by other nucleotide sequences in the sample. V is TRBV5-1 and J is TRBJ2-7; 16 nucleotides match TRBD2. Germline V gene lookup returns CDR1 SGHRS and CDR2 YFSETQ. V gave up 3 bases and J gave up 2 bases; unmatched junction bases: 2. The CDR3 runs to 16 residues. Written as DNA, the CDR3 is TGCGCCAGCAGCTCCGGGACTAGCGGGAGGGCCTACGAGCAGTACTTC. Its translation: CASSSGTSGRAYEQYF.

This rearrangement joins TRBV4-2 to TRBJ1-1, with unresolved D. Trimming stripped 2 bases from V and 1 base from J, with 8 bases between. The CDR3 consists of 14 residues. Germline CDR1 and CDR2: LGHNA and YNFKEQ. The DNA of the CDR3 is TGTGCCAGCAGCCAATCCGATGGGAACACTGAAGCTTTCTTT. This gives the protein CASSQSDGNTEAFF.

This sequence joins TRBV19 and TRBJ1-4, with 8 bases aligning to TRBD1. This CDR3 is 15 amino acids long. Germline V gene lookup returns CDR1 LNHDA and CDR2 SQIVND (reference sequence). Trimming at V came to 5 bases and at J to 8 bases, leaving 10 bases not matched to a gene. CDR3 sequence reads: CASSPWAGGREKLFF. The CDR3, as DNA: TGTGCCAGTAGTCCCTGGGCAGGGGGCCGAGAAAAACTGTTTTTT.

The V and J genes are TRBV28 and TRBJ1-1, with a tentative D call TRBD1 (6 bases). The CDR3 is 13 residues long. The ends were cut back, 3 bases at V and 6 bases at J, with 11 bases in the middle. CDR1 is MDHEN, CDR2 SYDVKM, per germline. The CDR3 reads CASSFRGGPEAFF. CDR3 DNA sequence: TGTGCCAGCAGTTTTAGAGGGGGGCCTGAAGCTTTCTTT. Looking up the rest from reference TRBV28 and TRBJ1-1 gives the full variable domain: DVKVTQSSRYLVKRTGEKVFLECVQDMDHENMFWYRQDPGLGLRLIYFSYDVKMKEKGDIPEGYSVSREKKERFSLILESASTNQTSMYLCASSFRGGPEAFFGQGTRLTVV.

The chain joins TRBV5-1 to TRBJ2-3; 11 bases match TRBD2. The CDR3 length is 14 residues. After removal of 4 bases from V and 4 bases from J, the junction contained 2 bases not matched to a gene. Per germline, CDR1 SGHRS and CDR2 YFSETQ. This CDR3 is CASSRLAGPDTQYF. As DNA, the CDR3 is TGCGCCAGCAGCCGACTAGCGGGACCAGATACGCAGTATTTT. Full variable domain (missing parts from reference TRBV5-1 and TRBJ2-3): KAGVTQTPRYLIKTRGQQVTLSCSPISGHRSVSWYQQTPGQGLQFLFEYFSETQRNKGNFPGRFSGRQFSNSRSEMNVSTLELGDSALYLCASSRLAGPDTQYFGPGTRLTVL.

Notes on this clone: This sample includes further DNA sequences coding for the same CDR3. This chain joins TRBV5-1 and TRBJ2-3; D is undetermined. V gave up 5 bases and J gave up 3 bases, with 7 bases separating them. The CDR3 contains 12 residues. Per the germline V gene, CDR1 is SGHRS and CDR2 is YFSETQ. The DNA of the CDR3 is TGCGCCAGCAGTCCCGAAACAGATACGCAGTATTTT. Its protein is CASSPETDTQYF.

The chain employs TRBV7-3 and TRBJ2-3; TRBD2 agrees at 8 bases. The length of the CDR3 is 15 residues. J lost 3 bases, V lost 3 bases, and 5 bases had no gene match. Germline lookup yields CDR1 SGHTA and CDR2 FQGTGA. In DNA, the CDR3 is TGTGCCAGCAGCTTCAGGGGACTAGGAACAGATACGCAGTATTTT. Translated: CASSFRGLGTDTQYF. The entire variable domain, with the rest obtained from reference TRBV7-3 and TRBJ2-3, is as follows: GAGVSQTPSNKVTEKGKYVELRCDPISGHTALYWYRQSLGQGPEFLIYFQGTGAADDSGLPNDRFFAVRPEGSVSTLKIQRTERGDSAVYLCASSFRGLGTDTQYFGPGTRLTVL.

The V call is TRBV7-6, the J call TRBJ2-3; 8 bases fit TRBD2. The length of the CDR3 is 16 residues. Trimming removed 3 bases from V and 6 bases from J; junction bases left unmatched: 11. The germline V gene has CDR1 SGHVS and CDR2 FNYEAQ. This chain's CDR3 is CASSFAGGGYGDTQYF. The CDR3 DNA reads as TGTGCCAGCAGCTTCGCTGGCGGGGGGTATGGCGATACGCAGTATTTT.

This chain uses TRBV5-1 with TRBJ2-1; 12 bases are shared with TRBD1. V lost 6 bases and J lost 7; bases outside the gene matches: 11. The CDR3 covers 16 residues. CDR1 is SGHRS and CDR2 is YFSETQ in the germline V gene. Written as DNA, the CDR3 is TGCGCCAGCACCACGGCGGGGACAGGGGGCGCGAATGAGCAGTTCTTC. Protein: CASTTAGTGGANEQFF.

The CDR3 DNA reads TGTGCCATCAAACCCCGACAGGGGGCTTGGGGCTACACCTTC. This translates into CAIKPRQGAWGYTF. This chain connects TRBV28 to TRBJ1-2, with 10 bases that match TRBD1. CDR1 MDHEN and CDR2 SYDVKM come from the germline V gene. The V gene end was trimmed by 10 bases and the J gene end by 8 bases; junction bases not matched to a gene: 13. The CDR3 contains 14 residues.

This clone appeared once. The CDR3 sequence: CASSREGSSYEQYF. For the CDR3, the DNA is TGTGCCAGCAGCAGAGAGGGCAGCTCCTACGAGCAGTACTTC. This chain uses TRBV28 with TRBJ2-7; tentatively, D is TRBD2 (5 bases). Per germline, CDR1 MDHEN and CDR2 SYDVKM. The V and J ends lost 6 bases and 0 bases respectively, with 12 bases between them. CDR3 size: 14 residues.

V and J are TRBV28 and TRBJ1-3; no definite D call. Germline V gene sequence: CDR1 MDHEN, CDR2 SYDVKM. The V end lost 8 bases, the J end lost 3 bases, and 11 bases lay between the germline ends. CDR3 length equals 13 residues. CDR3 nucleotides: TGTGCCAGCGGGCAGATAGGTGGAAACACCATATATTTT. Translated, it gives CASGQIGGNTIYF.

V is TRBV7-9 and J is TRBJ2-7, with TRBD1 matching 9 bases. CDR3 size: 14 residues. The trim removed 5 bases at V and 5 bases at J, leaving 7 bases unmatched. The germline V gene encodes CDR1 SEHNR and CDR2 FQNEAQ (reference sequence). CDR3 DNA sequence: TGTGCCAGCAGCCCGGGACAGGGTGTACACGAGCAGTACTTC. It translates to CASSPGQGVHEQYF.

This chain uses TRBV5-6 with TRBJ2-3; weak D call: TRBD1 (6 bases). Germline CDR1 is SGHDT and CDR2 is YYEEEE. The CDR3 spans 15 residues. V was pared by 4 bases and J by 2 bases, with 14 bases between. The CDR3: CASSQQGINTDTQYF. The CDR3 DNA reads TGTGCCAGCAGCCAACAGGGAATCAACACAGATACGCAGTATTTT.

The chain links TRBV4-2 to TRBJ2-5, with 10 bases matching TRBD2. The J call may be in error: the DNA end matches TRBJ2-7 better. The germline V gene has CDR1 LGHNA and CDR2 YNFKEQ. CDR3 length: 16 amino acids. The CDR3 sequence: CASSQAAGLAAYEQYF. As DNA, the CDR3 is TGTGCCAGCAGCCAAGCCGCCGGACTAGCGGCCTACGAGCAGTACTTC.

This clone has more than one count but fewer than ten. The sample holds other DNA sequences that translate to the same CDR3. The chain employs TRBV6-5 and TRBJ1-5; D is unclear. CDR1 is MNHEY, CDR2 SVGAGI, per germline. V was pared by 3 bases and J by 1 base, with 4 bases between. The CDR3 has 13 amino acids. The CDR3 sequence: CASSYQSNQPQHF. In DNA form, the CDR3 reads TGTGCCAGCAGTTATCAGAGCAATCAGCCCCAGCATTTT.

The gene calls are TRBV5-4 and TRBJ2-6; D may be TRBD1 or TRBD2 (5 bases each). The CDR3 sequence is 17 residues long. Germline V gene data show CDR1 as SGHNT and CDR2 as YYREEE (reference sequence). V was pared by 4 bases and J by 0 bases, with 14 bases between. In DNA, the CDR3 is TGTGCCAGCAGCAGGAAGGGACGGCCCTCTGGGGCCAACGTCCTGACTTTC. It yields the protein CASSRKGRPSGANVLTF.

V usage is TRBV6-4 and J usage is TRBJ2-7; 8 nucleotides agree with TRBD1. This CDR3 spans 15 amino acids. Unmatched junction bases numbered 9, after V lost 6 bases and J lost 2 bases. CDR1 MRHNA and CDR2 SNTAGT come from the germline V gene. In nucleotides, the CDR3 is TGTGCCAGCAGCACGCTGACAGGGGACACCTACGAGCAGTACTTC. Protein product: CASSTLTGDTYEQYF.